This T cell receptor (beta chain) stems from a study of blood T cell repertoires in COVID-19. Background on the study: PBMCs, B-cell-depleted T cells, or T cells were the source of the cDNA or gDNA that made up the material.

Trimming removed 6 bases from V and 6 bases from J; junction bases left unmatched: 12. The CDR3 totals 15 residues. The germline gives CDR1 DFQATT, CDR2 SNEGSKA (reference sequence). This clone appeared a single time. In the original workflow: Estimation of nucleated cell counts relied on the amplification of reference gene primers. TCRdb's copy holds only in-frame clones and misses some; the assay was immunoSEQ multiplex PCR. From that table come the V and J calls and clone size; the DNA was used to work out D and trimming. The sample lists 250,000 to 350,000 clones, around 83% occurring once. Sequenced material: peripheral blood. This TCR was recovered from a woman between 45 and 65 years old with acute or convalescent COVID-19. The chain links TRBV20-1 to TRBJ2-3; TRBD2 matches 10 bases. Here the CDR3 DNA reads TGCAGTGCCAGTATCCAAAAGGGACTAGCGGATACGCAGTATTTT. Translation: CSASIQKGLADTQYF.